The T cell receptor beta chain described here comes from a study of blood T cells in healthy people across ages. General study findings and limits: Diversity of TCR beta correlated strongly with naive T cell percentage.

This clonotype was picked up a small number of times. No antigen is known for it. This CDR3 has 15 residues. CDR1 SEHNR and CDR2 FQNEAQ come from the germline V gene (reference sequence). A second PCR, run for roughly 7 to 11 cycles, used a sample-barcoded 5' primer plus a J-beta primer mix. A template-switch adaptor that had 12 random nucleotides put a tag on each cDNA molecule. Sequencing of every sample gave 2.5 million or more CDR3-containing paired-end reads. In TCRdb, the 5' RACE reads were re-called with MiXCR into one record per CDR3 protein. Of some 1 million distinct CDR3 sequences listed, under 45% are singletons.

J is TRBJ2-1 and V is TRBV7-9, with no clear D. The J call may be faulty, since TRBJ2-7 better matches the DNA end. The sample taken for sequencing was blood. This sequence originates from a woman in her sixties or seventies in good health. The CDR3 nucleotides are TGTGCCAGCAGCCTATTGGGTAGCTCCTACAATGAGCAGTACTTC. Translation gives CASSLLGSSYNEQYF.